This T cell receptor (beta chain) was identified in a study of siplizumab effects on memory and regulatory T cells. Study-wide findings and caveats: Naive T cells seemed more diverse than memory cells and seemed major alloresponse contributors. Researchers could map only a minor fraction of alloreactive clones to unstimulated subsets. The drug siplizumab significantly decreased the alloreactive sequences that could be traced to unstimulated CD4+ memory cells.

In this sample, this clone turned up a few times. The antigen remains undetermined. The CDR3 is 14 residues long. The V and J ends lost 3 bases and 2 bases respectively, with 8 bases between them. Germline V gene lookup returns CDR1 MNHEY and CDR2 SMNVEV (reference sequence). Per individual sample, 85,000 to 100,000 TCR templates were assayed. Data came from immunoSEQ multiplex PCR; TCRdb stores just in-frame clones and leaves some out. The repertoire holds about 62,000 clones, with roughly 78% as singletons. The chain recombines TRBV27 with TRBJ1-5; D might be TRBD1 (5 bases). The sample comprised memory CD4+ T cells sorted from blood. This TCR derives from a human donor in good health. CDR3 sequence: CASSLSGRNQPQHF. The CDR3 DNA sequence: TGTGCCAGCAGTTTGTCGGGGCGCAATCAGCCCCAGCATTTT.